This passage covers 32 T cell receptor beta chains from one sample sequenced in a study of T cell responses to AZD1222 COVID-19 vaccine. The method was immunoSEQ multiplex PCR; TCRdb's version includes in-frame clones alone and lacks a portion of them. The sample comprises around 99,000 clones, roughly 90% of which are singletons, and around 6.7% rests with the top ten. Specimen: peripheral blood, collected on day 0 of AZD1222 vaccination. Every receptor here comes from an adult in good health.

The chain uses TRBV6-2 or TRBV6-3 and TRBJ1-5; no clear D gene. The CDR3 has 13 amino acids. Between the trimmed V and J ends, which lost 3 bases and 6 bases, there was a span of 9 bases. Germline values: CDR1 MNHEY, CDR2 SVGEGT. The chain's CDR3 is CASSYPGVQPQHF. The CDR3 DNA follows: TGTGCCAGCAGTTATCCCGGGGTTCAGCCCCAGCATTTT.

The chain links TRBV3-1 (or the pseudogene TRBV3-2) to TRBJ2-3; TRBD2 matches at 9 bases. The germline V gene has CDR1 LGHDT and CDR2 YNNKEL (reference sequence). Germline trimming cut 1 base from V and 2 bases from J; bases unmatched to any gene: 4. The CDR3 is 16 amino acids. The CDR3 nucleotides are TGTGCCAGCAGCCAAGTTAGCGGGAGCGCCACAGATACGCAGTATTTT. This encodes CASSQVSGSATDTQYF.

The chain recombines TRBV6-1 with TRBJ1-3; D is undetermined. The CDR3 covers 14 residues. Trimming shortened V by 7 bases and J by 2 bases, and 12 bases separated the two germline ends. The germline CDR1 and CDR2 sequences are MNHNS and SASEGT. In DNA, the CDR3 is TGTGCCAGCATTCCCTCTGCAGCTGGAAACACCATATATTTT. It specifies CASIPSAAGNTIYF.

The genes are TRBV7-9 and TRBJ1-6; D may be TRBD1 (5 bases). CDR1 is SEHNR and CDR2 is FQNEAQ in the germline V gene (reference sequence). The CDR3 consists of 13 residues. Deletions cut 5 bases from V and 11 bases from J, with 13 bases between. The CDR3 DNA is TGTGCCAGCAGCCGGGGCACGCTTGCACCCCTCCACTTT. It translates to CASSRGTLAPLHF.

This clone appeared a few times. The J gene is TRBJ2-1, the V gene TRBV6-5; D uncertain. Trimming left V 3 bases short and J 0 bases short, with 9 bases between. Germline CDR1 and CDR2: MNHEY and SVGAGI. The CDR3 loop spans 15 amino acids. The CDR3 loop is CASSYWKSSYNEQFF. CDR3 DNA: TGTGCCAGCAGTTATTGGAAAAGCTCCTACAATGAGCAGTTCTTC.

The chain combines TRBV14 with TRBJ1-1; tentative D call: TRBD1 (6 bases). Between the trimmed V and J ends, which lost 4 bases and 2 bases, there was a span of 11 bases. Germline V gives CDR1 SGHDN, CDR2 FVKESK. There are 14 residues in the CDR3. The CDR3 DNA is TGTGCCAGCAGCCGGGGGCCCAGTAACACTGAAGCTTTCTTT. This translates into CASSRGPSNTEAFF.

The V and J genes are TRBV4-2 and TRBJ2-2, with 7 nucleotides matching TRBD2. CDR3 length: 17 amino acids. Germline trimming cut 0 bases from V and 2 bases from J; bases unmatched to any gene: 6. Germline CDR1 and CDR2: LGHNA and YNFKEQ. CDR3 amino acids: CASSQEASGINTGELFF. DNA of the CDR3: TGTGCCAGCAGCCAAGAAGCGAGCGGGATAAACACCGGGGAGCTGTTTTTT.

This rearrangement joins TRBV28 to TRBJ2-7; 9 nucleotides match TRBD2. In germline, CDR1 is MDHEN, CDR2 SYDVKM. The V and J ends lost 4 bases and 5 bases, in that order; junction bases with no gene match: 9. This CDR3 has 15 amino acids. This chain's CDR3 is CASSSKTGTSNEQYF. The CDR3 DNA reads TGTGCCAGCAGTTCAAAAACCGGGACTAGCAACGAGCAGTACTTC.

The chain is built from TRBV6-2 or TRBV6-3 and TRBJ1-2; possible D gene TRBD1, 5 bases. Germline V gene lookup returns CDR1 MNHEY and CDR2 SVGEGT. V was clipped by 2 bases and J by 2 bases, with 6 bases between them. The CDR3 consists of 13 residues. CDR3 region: CASSYGGNYGYTF. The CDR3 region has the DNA TGTGCCAGCAGTTACGGGGGGAACTATGGCTACACCTTC.

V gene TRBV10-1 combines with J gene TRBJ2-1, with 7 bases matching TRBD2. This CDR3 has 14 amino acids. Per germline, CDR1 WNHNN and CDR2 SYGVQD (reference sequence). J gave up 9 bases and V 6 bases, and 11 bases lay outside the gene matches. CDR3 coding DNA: TGCGCCAGCAGCCCCGGGACTAATTCTGGTGAGCAGTTCTTC. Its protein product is CASSPGTNSGEQFF.

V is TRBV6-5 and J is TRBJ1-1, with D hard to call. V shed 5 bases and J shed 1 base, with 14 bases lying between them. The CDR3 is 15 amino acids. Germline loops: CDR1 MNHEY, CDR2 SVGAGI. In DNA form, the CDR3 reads TGTGCCAGCAGTCACCGTGGGGTATCGAACACTGAAGCTTTCTTT. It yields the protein CASSHRGVSNTEAFF.

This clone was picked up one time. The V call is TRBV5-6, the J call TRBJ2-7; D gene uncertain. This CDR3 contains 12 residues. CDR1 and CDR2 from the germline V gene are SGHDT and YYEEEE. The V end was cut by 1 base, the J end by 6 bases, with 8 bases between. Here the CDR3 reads CASSLSPTEQYF. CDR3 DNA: TGTGCCAGCAGCTTGTCCCCTACCGAGCAGTACTTC.

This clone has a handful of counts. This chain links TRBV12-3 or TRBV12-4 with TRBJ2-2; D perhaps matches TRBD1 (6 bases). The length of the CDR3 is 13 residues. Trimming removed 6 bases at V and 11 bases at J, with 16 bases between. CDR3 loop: CASSRDTGFELFF. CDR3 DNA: TGTGCCAGCAGCCGGGACACTGGGTTTGAGCTGTTTTTT.

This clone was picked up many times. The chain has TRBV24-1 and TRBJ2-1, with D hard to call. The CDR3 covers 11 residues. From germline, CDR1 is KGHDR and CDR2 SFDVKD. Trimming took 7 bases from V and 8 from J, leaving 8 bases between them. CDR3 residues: CATRAGDEQFF. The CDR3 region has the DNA TGTGCCACCAGGGCCGGTGATGAGCAGTTCTTC.

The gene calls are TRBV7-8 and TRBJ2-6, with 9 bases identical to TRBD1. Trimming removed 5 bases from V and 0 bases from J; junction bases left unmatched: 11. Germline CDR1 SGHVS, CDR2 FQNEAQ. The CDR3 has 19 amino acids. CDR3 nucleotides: TGTGCCAGCAGCGTCCAGCCGGGACAGGGTTACTCTGGGGCCAACGTCCTGACTTTC. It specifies CASSVQPGQGYSGANVLTF.

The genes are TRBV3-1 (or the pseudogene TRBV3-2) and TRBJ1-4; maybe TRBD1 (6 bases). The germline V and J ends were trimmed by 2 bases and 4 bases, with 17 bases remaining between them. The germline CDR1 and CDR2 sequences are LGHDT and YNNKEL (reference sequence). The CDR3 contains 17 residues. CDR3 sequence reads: CASSQLRAEGGNEKLFF. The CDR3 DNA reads TGTGCCAGCAGCCAACTCCGAGCGGAAGGGGGTAATGAAAAACTGTTTTTT.

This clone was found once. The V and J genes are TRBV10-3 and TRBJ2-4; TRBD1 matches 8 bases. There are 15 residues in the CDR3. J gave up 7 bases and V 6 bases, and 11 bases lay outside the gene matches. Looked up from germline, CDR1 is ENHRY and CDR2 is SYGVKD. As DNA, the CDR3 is TGTGCCATCAGGGAGGACAGGGTGGGACGGAACATTCAGTACTTC. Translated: CAIREDRVGRNIQYF.

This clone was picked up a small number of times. The CDR3 sequence is CASSLVVENNSPLHF. The CDR3 region has the DNA TGTGCCAGCAGCTTAGTTGTCGAAAATAATTCACCCCTCCACTTT. The chain links TRBV7-8 to TRBJ1-6; D is ambiguous. The CDR3 contains 15 residues. CDR1 SGHVS and CDR2 FQNEAQ come from the germline V gene. V gave up 1 base and J gave up 5 bases, with 9 bases separating them.

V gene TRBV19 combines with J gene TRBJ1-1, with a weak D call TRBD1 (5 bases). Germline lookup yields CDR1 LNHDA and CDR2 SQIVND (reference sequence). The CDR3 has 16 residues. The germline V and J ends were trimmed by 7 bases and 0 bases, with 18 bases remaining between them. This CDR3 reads CASTIKGQGLNTEAFF. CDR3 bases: TGTGCCAGTACCATTAAGGGCCAGGGTCTGAACACTGAAGCTTTCTTT.

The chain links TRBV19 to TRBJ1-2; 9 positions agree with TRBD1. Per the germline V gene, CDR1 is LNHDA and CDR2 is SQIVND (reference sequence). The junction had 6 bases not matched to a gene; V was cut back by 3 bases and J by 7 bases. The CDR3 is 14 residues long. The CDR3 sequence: CASSIAGQGLGYTF. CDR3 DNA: TGTGCCAGTAGTATTGCGGGACAGGGTCTTGGCTACACCTTC.

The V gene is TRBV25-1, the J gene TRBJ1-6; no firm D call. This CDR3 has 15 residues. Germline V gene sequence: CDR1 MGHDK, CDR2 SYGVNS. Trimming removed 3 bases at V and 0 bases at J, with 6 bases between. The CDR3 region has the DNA TGTGCCAGCAGTGAGCGCAGCTCCTATAATTCACCCCTCCACTTT. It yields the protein CASSERSSYNSPLHF.

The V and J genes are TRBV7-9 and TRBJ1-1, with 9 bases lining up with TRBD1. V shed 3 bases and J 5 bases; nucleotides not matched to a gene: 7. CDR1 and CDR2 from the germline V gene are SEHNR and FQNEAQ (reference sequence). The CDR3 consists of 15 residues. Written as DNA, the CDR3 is TGTGCCAGCAGCTTTACTCGACAGGGGGGGACTGAAGCTTTCTTT. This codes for CASSFTRQGGTEAFF.

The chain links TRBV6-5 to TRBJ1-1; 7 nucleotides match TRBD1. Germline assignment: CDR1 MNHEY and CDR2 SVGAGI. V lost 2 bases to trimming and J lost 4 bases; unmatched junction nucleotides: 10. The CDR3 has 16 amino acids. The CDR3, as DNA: TGTGCCAGCAGTTACGGGGACAGCCCCCTGGGCACTGAAGCTTTCTTT. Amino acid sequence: CASSYGDSPLGTEAFF.

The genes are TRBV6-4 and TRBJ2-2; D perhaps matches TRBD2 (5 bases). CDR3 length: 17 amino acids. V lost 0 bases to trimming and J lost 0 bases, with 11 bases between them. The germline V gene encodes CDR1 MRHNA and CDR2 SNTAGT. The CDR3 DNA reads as TGTGCCAGCAGTGACTCGGCTAGCCGCGCGAACACCGGGGAGCTGTTTTTT. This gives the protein CASSDSASRANTGELFF.

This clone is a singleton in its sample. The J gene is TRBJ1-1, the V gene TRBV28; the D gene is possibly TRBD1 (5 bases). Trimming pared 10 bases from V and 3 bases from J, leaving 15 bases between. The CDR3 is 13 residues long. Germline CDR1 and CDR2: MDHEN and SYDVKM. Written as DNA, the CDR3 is TGTGCCACCGCTGGTGGGGGGGACACTGAAGCTTTCTTT. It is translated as CATAGGGDTEAFF. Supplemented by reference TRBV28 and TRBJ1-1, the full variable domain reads DVKVTQSSRYLVKRTGEKVFLECVQDMDHENMFWYRQDPGLGLRLIYFSYDVKMKEKGDIPEGYSVSREKKERFSLILESASTNQTSMYLCATAGGGDTEAFFGQGTRLTVV.

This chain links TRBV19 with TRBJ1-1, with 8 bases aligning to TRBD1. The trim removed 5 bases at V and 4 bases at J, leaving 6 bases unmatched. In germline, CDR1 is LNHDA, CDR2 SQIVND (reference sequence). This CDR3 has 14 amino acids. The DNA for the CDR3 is TGTGCCAGTAGTTTTCTACAGGGGGGCACTGAAGCTTTCTTT. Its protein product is CASSFLQGGTEAFF.

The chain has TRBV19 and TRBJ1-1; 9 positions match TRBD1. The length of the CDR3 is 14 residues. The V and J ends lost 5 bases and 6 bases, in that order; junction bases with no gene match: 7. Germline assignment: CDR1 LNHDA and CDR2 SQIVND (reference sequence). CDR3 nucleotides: TGTGCCAGTAGTGTTAACCGGGACAGGGCTGAAGCTTTCTTT. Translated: CASSVNRDRAEAFF.

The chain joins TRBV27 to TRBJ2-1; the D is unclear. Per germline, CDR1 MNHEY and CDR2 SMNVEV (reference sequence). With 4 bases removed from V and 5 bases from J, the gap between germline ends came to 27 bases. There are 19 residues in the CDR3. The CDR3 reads CASSSLGVRNKLEDNEQFF. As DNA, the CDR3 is TGTGCCAGCAGTTCCCTTGGGGTCCGGAATAAGTTAGAGGACAATGAGCAGTTCTTC.

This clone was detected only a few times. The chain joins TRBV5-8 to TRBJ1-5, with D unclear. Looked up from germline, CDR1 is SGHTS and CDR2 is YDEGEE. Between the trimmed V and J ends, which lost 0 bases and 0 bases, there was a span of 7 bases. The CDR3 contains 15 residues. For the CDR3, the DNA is TGTGCCAGCAGCTTGGGAGGGTATAGCAATCAGCCCCAGCATTTT. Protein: CASSLGGYSNQPQHF. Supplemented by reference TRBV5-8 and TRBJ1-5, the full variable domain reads EAGVTQSPTHLIKTRGQQATLRCSPISGHTSVYWYQQALGLGLQFLLWYDEGEERNRGNFPPRFSGRQFPNYSSELNVNALELEDSALYLCASSLGGYSNQPQHFGDGTRLSIL.

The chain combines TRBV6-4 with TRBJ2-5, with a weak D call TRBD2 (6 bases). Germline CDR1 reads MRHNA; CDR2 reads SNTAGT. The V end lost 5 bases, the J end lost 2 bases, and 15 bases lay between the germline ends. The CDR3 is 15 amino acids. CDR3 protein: CASSPGRSLQETQYF. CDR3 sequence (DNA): TGTGCCAGCAGTCCCGGGAGAAGCTTACAAGAGACCCAGTACTTC.

The CDR3 protein is CASSSDPKGEAFF. In DNA, the CDR3 is TGTGCCAGCAGCAGTGATCCTAAAGGGGAAGCTTTCTTT. This sequence joins TRBV6-5 and TRBJ1-1; no clear D gene. The CDR3 length is 13 residues. The V gene lost 6 bases and the J gene lost 8 bases, with 16 bases spanning the gap. Germline lookup yields CDR1 MNHEY and CDR2 SVGAGI.

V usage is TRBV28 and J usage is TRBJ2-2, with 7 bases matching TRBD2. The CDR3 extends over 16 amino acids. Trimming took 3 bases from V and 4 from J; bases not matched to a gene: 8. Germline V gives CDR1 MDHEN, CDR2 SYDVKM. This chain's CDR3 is CASSFIAGEGTGELFF. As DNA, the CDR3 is TGTGCCAGCAGTTTTATTGCGGGAGAGGGCACCGGGGAGCTGTTTTTT.